This TCR beta chain was recovered during a study of cytomegalovirus exposure and HLA in healthy donors. Study results and caveats: The study flagged 150 to 200 TCR beta chains as cytomegalovirus-associated. About 87% or about 30% of the time was how often most TCR beta V segments were productive, according to an earlier analysis.

Concerning this clone itself: Its antigen is unknown.

Trimming at V came to 0 bases and at J to 9 bases, leaving 8 bases not matched to a gene. Germline-derived CDR1 and CDR2 are SGHTA and FQGNSA. The CDR3 totals 16 residues. PCR involved 60 Vbeta and 13 Jbeta primers. TCRdb keeps only in-frame clones here, not all; method: immunoSEQ multiplex PCR. The sample shows around 150,000 clones, around 75% of them seen only once. This TCR came from a human donor in good health. The V call is TRBV7-2, the J call TRBJ2-1; TRBD2 matches 10 bases. Sequenced material: PBMCs. The CDR3 DNA reads as TGTGCCAGCAGCTTAGCTGCTAGCGGGAGTAGGGGTGAGCAGTTCTTC. It yields the protein CASSLAASGSRGEQFF.